This T cell receptor (beta chain) was recovered during a study of cytomegalovirus exposure and HLA in healthy donors. Study at large: For the 300 to 400 genotyped donors, 75% to 90% fell within the Caucasian-associated ancestry cluster. Study-level results: The number of N-insertions in an Asian-associated ancestry cluster was reportedly below the approximately 700-donor mean in a later analysis. In a later analysis, across HLA loci, associated TCR counts were highest for DRB1, lowest for HLA-C.

V was trimmed by 2 bases and J by 0 bases, leaving 19 bases between them. In germline, CDR1 is KGHSH, CDR2 LQKENI. The CDR3 has 19 residues. A single count supports this clone. Its antigen is still unknown. PCR primers comprised 60 Vbeta and 13 Jbeta primers. The repertoire was sequenced with immunoSEQ multiplex PCR; TCRdb's copy has only in-frame clones and lacks some. The table has about 220,000 clones, 70% to 80% seen once. The genes are TRBV18 and TRBJ1-4; D is possibly TRBD1 (5 bases). Sequencing used PBMCs. The sequence derives from a woman aged 25 to 45 in good health and CMV-seronegative. CDR3 residues: CASSPNNRGIVSTNEKLFF. The CDR3 region has the DNA TGTGCCAGCTCACCAAACAACCGGGGGATTGTGTCAACTAATGAAAAACTGTTTTTT. Combining the CDR3 with reference TRBV18 and TRBJ1-4 gives the whole variable domain NAGVMQNPRHLVRRRGQEARLRCSPMKGHSHVYWYRQLPEEGLKFMVYLQKENIIDESGMPKERFSAEFPKEGPSILRIQQVVRGDSAAYFCASSPNNRGIVSTNEKLFFGSGTQLSVL.